The rows below give T cell receptor beta chains drawn from one sample of a study of shared clonotypes between healthy human individuals. Profiled with immunoSEQ multiplex PCR; TCRdb holds only in-frame clones, not every one. The sample holds roughly 2,000,000 clones, about 95% seen once. What was sequenced was naive CD8+ T cells sorted from blood. These receptor sequences come from a man between 18 and 35 years old in good health. CDR3s include the opening cysteine and the closing phenylalanine or tryptophan. The D gene is left open where the match is weak. Size values are once, few and many counts, or a class for expanded clones, and some rows have none.

size: -
D: -
J: TRBJ1-3
V: TRBV5-6
CDR3: CASSLAWGSQGGNTIYF
DNA: TGTGCCAGCAGCTTGGCTTGGGGGTCCCAGGGTGGAAACACCATATATTTT

size: -
D: TRBD2
J: TRBJ2-1
V: TRBV30
CDR3: CARSGSGHEQFF
DNA: TGTGCCCGGAGCGGGAGCGGCCATGAGCAGTTCTTC

size: -
D: -
J: TRBJ2-5
V: TRBV19
CDR3: CASRGTYEETQYF
DNA: TGTGCCAGTAGAGGGACTTACGAAGAGACCCAGTACTTC

size: once
D: -
J: TRBJ2-7
V: TRBV28
CDR3: CASTGDTSYEQYF
DNA: TGTGCCAGCACCGGGGACACATCCTACGAGCAGTACTTC

size: -
D: -
J: TRBJ2-2
V: TRBV19
CDR3: CASSVKQGGTGELFF
DNA: TGTGCCAGTAGTGTAAAACAGGGGGGGACCGGGGAGCTGTTTTTT

size: -
D: -
J: TRBJ2-1
V: TRBV13
CDR3: CASSFGGGPRNEQFF
DNA: TGTGCCAGCAGCTTTGGGGGGGGCCCCCGCAATGAGCAGTTCTTC

size: -
D: TRBD1
J: TRBJ2-7
V: TRBV7-8
CDR3: CASSLDRGLYEQYF
DNA: TGTGCCAGCAGCTTGGACAGGGGCCTCTACGAGCAGTACTTC

size: once
D: TRBD2
J: TRBJ2-7
V: TRBV2
CDR3: CASRAGLAEIYEQYF
DNA: TGTGCCAGCAGGGCGGGACTAGCGGAGATTTACGAGCAGTACTTC

size: -
D: -
J: TRBJ1-2
V: TRBV7-9
CDR3: CASSLASGGFDGYTF
DNA: TGTGCCAGCAGCTTAGCCTCCGGGGGGTTCGATGGCTACACCTTC

size: -
D: TRBD1
J: TRBJ1-2
V: TRBV4-1
CDR3: CASSPGTGWGYGYTF
DNA: TGCGCCAGCAGCCCTGGGACAGGGTGGGGCTATGGCTACACCTTC